This T cell receptor beta chain was recorded in a study of blood T cells in healthy people across ages. Study-level findings and limits: While age rose, TCR beta diversity per million T cells dropped in a roughly linear way.

A word on this clonotype: Antigen specificity is unknown.

At least 6.5 million PBMCs were isolated per sample. A second PCR of roughly 6 to 12 cycles used a sample-barcoded 5' primer and a J-beta primer mix. TCRdb ran MiXCR on the 5' RACE reads and lists one entry per CDR3 protein. The table has under 1 million distinct CDR3 sequences, under 45% seen once. Germline V gene sequence: CDR1 SGHKS, CDR2 YYEKEE (reference sequence). This CDR3 comprises 15 residues. V trimming: 4 bases; J trimming: 3 bases; junction bases outside the gene matches: 3. Material: blood. The chain combines TRBV5-5 with TRBJ1-5, with 11 bases that match TRBD1. This TCR was recovered from a man between 60 and 75 years old in good health. For the CDR3, the DNA is TGTGCCAGCAGCGGACAGGGGGCCCACAATCAGCCCCAGCATTTT. Amino acid sequence: CASSGQGAHNQPQHF.